This T cell receptor (beta chain) came from a study of T cell responses to AZD1222 COVID-19 vaccine. Sequencing used immunoSEQ multiplex PCR; TCRdb keeps in-frame clones, though not all of them. The data hold tens of thousands of clones, with over 80% observed a single time. Sequenced here: peripheral blood, sampled 28 days after the second AZD1222 dose. The source is an adult who received the AZD1222 COVID-19 vaccine.

CDR3 protein: CASSLDRGNNQPQHF. The DNA of the CDR3 is TGTGCCAGCAGCTTAGATCGGGGAAACAATCAGCCCCAGCATTTT. The V call is TRBV11-2, the J call TRBJ1-5; D unresolved. V was shortened by 0 bases and J by 3 bases, with 9 bases between the two germline ends. The germline CDR1 and CDR2 sequences are SGHAT and FQNNGV. This CDR3 comprises 15 residues.